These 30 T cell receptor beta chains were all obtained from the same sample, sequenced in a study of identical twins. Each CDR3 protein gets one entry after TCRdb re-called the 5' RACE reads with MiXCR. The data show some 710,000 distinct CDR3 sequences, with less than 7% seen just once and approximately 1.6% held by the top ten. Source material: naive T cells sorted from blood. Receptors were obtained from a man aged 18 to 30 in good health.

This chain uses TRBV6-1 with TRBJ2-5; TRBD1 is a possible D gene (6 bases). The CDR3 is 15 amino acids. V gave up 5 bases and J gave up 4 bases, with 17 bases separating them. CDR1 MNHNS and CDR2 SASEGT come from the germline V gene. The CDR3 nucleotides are TGTGCCAGCAGTCCCAGGGGCGCGAGCAGAGAGACCCAGTACTTC. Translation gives CASSPRGASRETQYF.

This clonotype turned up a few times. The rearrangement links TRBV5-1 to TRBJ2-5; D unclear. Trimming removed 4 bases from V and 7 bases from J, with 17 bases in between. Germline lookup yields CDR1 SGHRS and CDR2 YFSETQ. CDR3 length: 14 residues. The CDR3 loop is CASSVDDRLGTQYF. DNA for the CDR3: TGCGCCAGCAGCGTGGACGATCGACTTGGGACCCAGTACTTC.

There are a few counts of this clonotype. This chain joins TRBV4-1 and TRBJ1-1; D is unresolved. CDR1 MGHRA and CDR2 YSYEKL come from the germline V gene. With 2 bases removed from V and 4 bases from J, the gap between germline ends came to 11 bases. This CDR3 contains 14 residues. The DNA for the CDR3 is TGCGCCAGCAGCCAAACACCCACGAGCACTGAAGCTTTCTTT. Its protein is CASSQTPTSTEAFF.

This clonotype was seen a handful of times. CDR3 amino acids: CASSPVAGGPQEQYF. The CDR3 DNA reads as TGCGCCAGCAGCCCCGTAGCGGGAGGGCCACAAGAGCAGTACTTC. J is TRBJ2-7 and V is TRBV5-1, with 11 bases matching TRBD2. Germline CDR1 and CDR2: SGHRS and YFSETQ. This CDR3 spans 15 amino acids. V was pared by 4 bases and J by 7 bases, with 10 bases of the junction left unmatched.

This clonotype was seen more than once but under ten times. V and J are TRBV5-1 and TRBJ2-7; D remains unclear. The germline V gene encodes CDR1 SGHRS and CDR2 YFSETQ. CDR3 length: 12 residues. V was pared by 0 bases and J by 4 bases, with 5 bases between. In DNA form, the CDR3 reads TGCGCCAGCAGCTTGGAGACGTACGAGCAGTACTTC. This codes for CASSLETYEQYF.

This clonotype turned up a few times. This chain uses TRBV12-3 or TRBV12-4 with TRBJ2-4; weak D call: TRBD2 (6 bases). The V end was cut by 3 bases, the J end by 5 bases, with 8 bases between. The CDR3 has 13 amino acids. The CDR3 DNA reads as TGTGCCAGCAGTTTGTGGGGGGAAAACATTCAGTACTTC. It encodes CASSLWGENIQYF.

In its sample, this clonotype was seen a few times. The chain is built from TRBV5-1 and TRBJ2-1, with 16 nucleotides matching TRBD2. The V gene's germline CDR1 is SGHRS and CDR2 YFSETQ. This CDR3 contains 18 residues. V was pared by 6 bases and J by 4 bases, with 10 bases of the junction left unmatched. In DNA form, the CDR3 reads TGCGCCAGCACCCTGGGACTAGCGGGAGGGCCCCCTTACAATGAGCAGTTCTTC. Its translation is CASTLGLAGGPPYNEQFF. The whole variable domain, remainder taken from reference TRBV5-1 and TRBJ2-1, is KAGVTQTPRYLIKTRGQQVTLSCSPISGHRSVSWYQQTPGQGLQFLFEYFSETQRNKGNFPGRFSGRQFSNSRSEMNVSTLELGDSALYLCASTLGLAGGPPYNEQFFGPGTRLTVL.

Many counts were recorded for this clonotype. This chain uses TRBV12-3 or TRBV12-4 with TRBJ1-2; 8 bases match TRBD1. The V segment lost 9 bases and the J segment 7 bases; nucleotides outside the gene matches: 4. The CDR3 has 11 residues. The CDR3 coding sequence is TGTGCCAGTTACAGGGGGAGTGGCTACACCTTC. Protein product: CASYRGSGYTF.

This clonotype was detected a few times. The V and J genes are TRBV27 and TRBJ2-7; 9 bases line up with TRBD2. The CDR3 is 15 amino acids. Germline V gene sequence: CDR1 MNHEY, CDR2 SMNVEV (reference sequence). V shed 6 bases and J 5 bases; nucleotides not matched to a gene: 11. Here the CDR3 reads CASRRLGGRVHEQYF. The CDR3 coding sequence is TGTGCCAGCAGAAGGCTCGGCGGGAGGGTCCACGAGCAGTACTTC.

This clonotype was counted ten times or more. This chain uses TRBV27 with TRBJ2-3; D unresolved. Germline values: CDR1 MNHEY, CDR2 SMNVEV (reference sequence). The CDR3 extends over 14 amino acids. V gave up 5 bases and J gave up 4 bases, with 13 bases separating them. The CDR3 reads CASSTRSWADTQYF. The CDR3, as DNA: TGTGCCAGCAGTACAAGGAGCTGGGCAGATACGCAGTATTTT.

CDR3: CASSSELAGGQETQYF. CDR3 bases: TGTGCCAGCAGTTCCGAACTAGCGGGAGGACAAGAGACCCAGTACTTC. This chain joins TRBV6-5 and TRBJ2-5; 12 bases are shared with TRBD2. The CDR3 totals 16 residues. CDR1 MNHEY and CDR2 SVGAGI come from the germline V gene. The V segment lost 4 bases and the J segment 2 bases; nucleotides outside the gene matches: 5.

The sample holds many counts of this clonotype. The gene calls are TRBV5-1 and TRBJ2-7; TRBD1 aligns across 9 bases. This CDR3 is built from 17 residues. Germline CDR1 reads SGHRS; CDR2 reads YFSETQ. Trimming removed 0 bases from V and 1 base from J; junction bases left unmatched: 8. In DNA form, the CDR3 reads TGCGCCAGCAGCTTGGAACCCGGGACAGGGATTTCCTACGAGCAGTACGTC. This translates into CASSLEPGTGISYEQYV.

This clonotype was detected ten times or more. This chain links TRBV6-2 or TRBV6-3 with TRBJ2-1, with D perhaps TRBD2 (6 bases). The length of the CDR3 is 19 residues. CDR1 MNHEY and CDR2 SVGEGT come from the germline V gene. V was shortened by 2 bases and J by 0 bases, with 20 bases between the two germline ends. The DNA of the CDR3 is TGTGCCAGCAGTTACCCGGGACTCCTATCGTACTACTCCTACAATGAGCAGTTCTTC. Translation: CASSYPGLLSYYSYNEQFF.

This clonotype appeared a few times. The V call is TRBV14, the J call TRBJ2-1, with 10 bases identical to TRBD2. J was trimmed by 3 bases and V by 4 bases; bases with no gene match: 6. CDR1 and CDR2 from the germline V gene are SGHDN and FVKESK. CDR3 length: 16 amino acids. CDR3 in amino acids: CASSPAEREGYNEQFF. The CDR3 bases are TGTGCCAGCAGCCCGGCGGAGCGGGAGGGCTACAATGAGCAGTTCTTC.

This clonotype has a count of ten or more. The CDR3 DNA sequence: TGCAGCTGGGGTGTAGATGAGCAGTTCTTC. This encodes CSWGVDEQFF. The chain couples TRBV29-1 to TRBJ2-1; D ambiguous. CDR1 is SQVTM, CDR2 ANQGSEA, per germline. The CDR3 has 10 amino acids. V dropped 8 bases and J dropped 8 bases, with 10 bases sitting between them.

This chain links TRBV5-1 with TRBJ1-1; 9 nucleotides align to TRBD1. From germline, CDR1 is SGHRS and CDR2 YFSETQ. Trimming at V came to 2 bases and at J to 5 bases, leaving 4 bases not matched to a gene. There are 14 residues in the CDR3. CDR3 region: CASSLQGARTEAFF. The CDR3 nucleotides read TGCGCCAGCAGCTTACAGGGGGCAAGGACTGAAGCTTTCTTT.

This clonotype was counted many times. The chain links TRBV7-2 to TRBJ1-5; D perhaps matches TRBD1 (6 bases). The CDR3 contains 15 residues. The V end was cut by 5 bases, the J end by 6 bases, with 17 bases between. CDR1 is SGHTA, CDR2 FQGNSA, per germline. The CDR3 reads CASSPGTPGAQPQHF. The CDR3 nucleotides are TGTGCCAGCAGCCCAGGGACACCCGGGGCTCAGCCCCAGCATTTT.

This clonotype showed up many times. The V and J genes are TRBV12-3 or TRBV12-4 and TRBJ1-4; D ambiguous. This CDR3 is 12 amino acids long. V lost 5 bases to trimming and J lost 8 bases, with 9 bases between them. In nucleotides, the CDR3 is TGTGCCAGCAGTGGGCCGCGGGAAAAACTGTTTTTT. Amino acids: CASSGPREKLFF.

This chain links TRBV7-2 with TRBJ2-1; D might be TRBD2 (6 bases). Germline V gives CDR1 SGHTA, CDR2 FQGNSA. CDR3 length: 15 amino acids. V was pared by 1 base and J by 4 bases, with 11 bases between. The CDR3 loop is CASSLEGGEYNEQFF. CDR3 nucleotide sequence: TGTGCCAGCAGCTTAGAAGGCGGGGAATACAATGAGCAGTTCTTC.

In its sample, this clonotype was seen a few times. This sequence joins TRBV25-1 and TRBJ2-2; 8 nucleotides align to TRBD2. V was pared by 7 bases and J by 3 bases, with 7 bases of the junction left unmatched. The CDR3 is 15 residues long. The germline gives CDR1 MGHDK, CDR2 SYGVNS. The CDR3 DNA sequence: TGTGCCAGCAACCTCGGGGGGGGGGACACCGGGGAGCTGTTTTTT. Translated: CASNLGGGDTGELFF. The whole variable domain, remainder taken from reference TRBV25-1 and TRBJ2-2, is EADIYQTPRYLVIGTGKKITLECSQTMGHDKMYWYQQDPGMELHLIHYSYGVNSTEKGDLSSESTVSRIRTEHFPLTLESARPSHTSQYLCASNLGGGDTGELFFGEGSRLTVL.

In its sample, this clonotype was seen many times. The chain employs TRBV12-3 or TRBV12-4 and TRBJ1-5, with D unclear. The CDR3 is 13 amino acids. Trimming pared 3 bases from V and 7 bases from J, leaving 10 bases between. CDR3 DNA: TGTGCCAGCAGTTTCCAAGACATGCAGCCCCAGCATTTT. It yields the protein CASSFQDMQPQHF.

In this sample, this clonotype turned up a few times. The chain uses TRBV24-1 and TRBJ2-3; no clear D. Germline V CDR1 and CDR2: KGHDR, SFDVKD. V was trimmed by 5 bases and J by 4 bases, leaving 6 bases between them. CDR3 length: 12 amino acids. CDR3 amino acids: CATSGIPDTQYF. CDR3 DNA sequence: TGTGCCACCAGTGGGATCCCAGATACGCAGTATTTT.

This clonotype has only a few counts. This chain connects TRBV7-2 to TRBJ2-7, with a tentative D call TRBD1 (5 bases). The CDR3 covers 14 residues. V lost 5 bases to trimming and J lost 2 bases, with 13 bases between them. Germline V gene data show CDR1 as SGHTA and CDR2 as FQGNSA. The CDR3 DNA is TGTGCCAGCAGCCTTGATTCAGGGACCTACGAGCAGTACGTC. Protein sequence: CASSLDSGTYEQYV.

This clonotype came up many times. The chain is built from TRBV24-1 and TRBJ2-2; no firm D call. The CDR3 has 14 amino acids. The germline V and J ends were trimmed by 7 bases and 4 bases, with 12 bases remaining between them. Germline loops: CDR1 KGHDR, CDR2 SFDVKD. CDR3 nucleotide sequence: TGTGCCACCAGCCCTAGGGTCAGCACCGGGGAGCTGTTTTTT. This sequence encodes CATSPRVSTGELFF.

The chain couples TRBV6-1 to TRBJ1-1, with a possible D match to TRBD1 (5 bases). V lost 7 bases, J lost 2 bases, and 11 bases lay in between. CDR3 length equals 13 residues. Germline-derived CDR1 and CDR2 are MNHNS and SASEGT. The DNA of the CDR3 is TGTGCCAGCAACCCAAGGGGCAACACTGAAGCTTTCTTT. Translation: CASNPRGNTEAFF.

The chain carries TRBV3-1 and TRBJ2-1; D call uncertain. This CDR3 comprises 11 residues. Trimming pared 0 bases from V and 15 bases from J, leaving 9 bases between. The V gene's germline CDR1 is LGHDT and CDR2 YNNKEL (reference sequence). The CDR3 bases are TGTGCCAGCAGCCAAGACTTGACCGCGTTCTTC. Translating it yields CASSQDLTAFF.

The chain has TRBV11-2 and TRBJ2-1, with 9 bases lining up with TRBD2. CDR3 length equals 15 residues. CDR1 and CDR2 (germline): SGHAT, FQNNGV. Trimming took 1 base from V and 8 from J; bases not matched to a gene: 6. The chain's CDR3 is CASSLGGRASDEQFF. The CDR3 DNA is TGTGCCAGCAGCTTAGGCGGGAGGGCCTCGGATGAGCAGTTCTTC. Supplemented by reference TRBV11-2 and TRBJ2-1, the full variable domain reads EAGVAQSPRYKIIEKRQSVAFWCNPISGHATLYWYQQILGQGPKLLIQFQNNGVVDDSQLPKDRFSAERLKGVDSTLKIQPAKLEDSAVYLCASSLGGRASDEQFFGPGTRLTVL.

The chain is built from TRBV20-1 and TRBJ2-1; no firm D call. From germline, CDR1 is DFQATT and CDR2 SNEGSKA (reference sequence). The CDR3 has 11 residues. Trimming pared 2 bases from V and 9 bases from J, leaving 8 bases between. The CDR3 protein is CSARKFGEQFF. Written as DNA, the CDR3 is TGCAGTGCTAGAAAATTCGGTGAGCAGTTCTTC.

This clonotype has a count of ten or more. In nucleotides, the CDR3 is TGTGCCAGCAGTTCAGGGGGCAGCGGGACCCAGTACTTC. Translation gives CASSSGGSGTQYF. The chain recombines TRBV6-6 with TRBJ2-5; 8 bases are a match to TRBD1. The germline CDR1 and CDR2 sequences are MNHNY and SVGAGI (reference sequence). This CDR3 spans 13 amino acids. J was trimmed by 7 bases and V by 4 bases; bases with no gene match: 5.

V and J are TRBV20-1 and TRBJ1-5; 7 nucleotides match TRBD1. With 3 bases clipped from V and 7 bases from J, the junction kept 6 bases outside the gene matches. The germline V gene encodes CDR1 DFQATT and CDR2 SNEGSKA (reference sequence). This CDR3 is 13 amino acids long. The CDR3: CSASTGVGQPQHF. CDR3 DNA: TGCAGTGCTAGTACAGGGGTGGGACAGCCCCAGCATTTT.